Listed here are 16 T cell receptor beta chains from one sample, sequenced in a study of technical replicates of blood from a few donors. Assay used: immunoSEQ multiplex PCR; TCRdb lists only in-frame clones, some missing. The table records tens of thousands of clones, around nine tenths of them present only once. Sequencing input: T cells isolated from PBMCs. These receptors came from a human donor in good health.

The chain recombines TRBV27 with TRBJ2-7, with TRBD1 matching over 8 bases. The V gene end was trimmed by 5 bases and the J gene end by 5 bases; junction bases not matched to a gene: 11. This CDR3 spans 15 amino acids. CDR1 and CDR2 (germline): MNHEY, SMNVEV (reference sequence). The CDR3 DNA sequence: TGTGCCAGCAGTGCAGCCGGGGACAGGTTGGACGAGCAGTACTTC. This gives the protein CASSAAGDRLDEQYF.

V and J are TRBV27 and TRBJ2-3, with D uncertain. Trimming shortened V by 0 bases and J by 5 bases, and 3 bases separated the two germline ends. The CDR3 sequence is 12 residues long. Germline V gene lookup returns CDR1 MNHEY and CDR2 SMNVEV (reference sequence). In nucleotides, the CDR3 is TGTGCCAGCAGTTTATCCGGAGATACGCAGTATTTT. Its protein is CASSLSGDTQYF.

V and J are TRBV18 and TRBJ2-4; 8 nucleotides align to TRBD2. Germline V gives CDR1 KGHSH, CDR2 LQKENI. The CDR3 runs 18 residues. Germline trimming cut 0 bases from V and 1 base from J; bases unmatched to any gene: 8. CDR3 sequence (DNA): TGTGCCAGCTCACCACCTCCGGGAGGGTCTATGGCCAAAAACATTCAGTACTTC. Its protein product is CASSPPPGGSMAKNIQYF.

On this clone: At one of its ends the junction is not consistent with the germline gene, which may arise from a read error. Written as DNA, the CDR3 is TGTGCTAGCAGCTTACAGAAGAATTCACCCCTCCACTTT. Translated, it gives CASSLQKNSPLHF. The chain carries TRBV7-7 and TRBJ1-6; D remains ambiguous. In germline, CDR1 is SSHAT, CDR2 FNYEAQ (reference sequence). CDR3 size: 13 residues.

This chain links TRBV7-9 with TRBJ2-5; tentative D call: TRBD2 (6 bases). Germline V gives CDR1 SEHNR, CDR2 FQNEAQ (reference sequence). CDR3 length equals 15 residues. V was shortened by 4 bases and J by 2 bases, with 14 bases between the two germline ends. Here the CDR3 reads CASSSSRAGQETQYF. The CDR3 bases are TGTGCCAGCAGCTCCTCTAGGGCGGGGCAAGAGACCCAGTACTTC.

V gene TRBV18 combines with J gene TRBJ2-3; TRBD1 aligns across 9 bases. The germline V gene has CDR1 KGHSH and CDR2 LQKENI. The CDR3 is 16 amino acids. Trimming cost V 1 base and J 4 bases; bases outside gene matches: 6. CDR3 coding DNA: TGTGCCAGCTCACCACGACAGGGGGTTTTGGCAGATACGCAGTATTTT. Residues: CASSPRQGVLADTQYF.

This chain links TRBV27 with TRBJ2-1; 8 bases are shared with TRBD1. Germline CDR1 MNHEY, CDR2 SMNVEV (reference sequence). This CDR3 is 15 amino acids long. With V trimmed by 0 bases and J by 10 bases, 8 bases remained unmatched. DNA for the CDR3: TGTGCCAGCAGTTTATCGGCGGACAGGGCGGGGGAGCAGTTCTTC. Its translation: CASSLSADRAGEQFF.

This clone was found once. The rearrangement joins TRBV7-3 to TRBJ1-1, with TRBD1 matching 7 bases. V trimming: 5 bases; J trimming: 6 bases; junction bases outside the gene matches: 9. The CDR3 runs 14 residues. Germline-derived CDR1 and CDR2 are SGHTA and FQGTGA. The CDR3 DNA reads as TGTGCCAGCAGCCCGCTTGGACAGGATCCTGAAGCTTTCTTT. Its protein is CASSPLGQDPEAFF.

The chain uses TRBV5-1 and TRBJ2-7, with 12 bases lining up with TRBD2. The V gene's germline CDR1 is SGHRS and CDR2 YFSETQ. The V gene end was trimmed by 0 bases and the J gene end by 7 bases; junction bases not matched to a gene: 8. The CDR3 is 16 amino acids. DNA of the CDR3: TGCGCCAGCAGCTTGGGGCTAGCGGGAGGGCCGAGGGAGCAGTACTTC. Translating it yields CASSLGLAGGPREQYF.

This clone showed up just a few times. The gene calls are TRBV6-1 and TRBJ1-3, with a tentative D call TRBD1 (6 bases). V shed 3 bases and J shed 7 bases, with 13 bases lying between them. Germline CDR1 and CDR2: MNHNS and SASEGT. This CDR3 region has 14 residues. For the CDR3, the DNA is TGTGCCAGCAGTGACACAGGGTTATGGAACACCATATATTTT. The encoded protein is CASSDTGLWNTIYF.

This chain connects TRBV28 to TRBJ2-6; the D gene is possibly TRBD2 (6 bases). The CDR3 totals 14 residues. Between the trimmed V and J ends, which lost 6 bases and 2 bases, there was a span of 8 bases. Germline lookup yields CDR1 MDHEN and CDR2 SYDVKM. This CDR3 is CASRGGAGANVLTF. CDR3 nucleotide sequence: TGTGCCAGCAGAGGAGGGGCTGGGGCCAACGTCCTGACTTTC.

The chain combines TRBV5-1 with TRBJ2-3, with D uncertain. The V gene's germline CDR1 is SGHRS and CDR2 YFSETQ. The CDR3 consists of 15 residues. The germline V and J ends were trimmed by 3 bases and 0 bases, with 11 bases remaining between them. The CDR3 loop reads CASSSTVPSTDTQYF. The CDR3 coding sequence is TGCGCCAGCAGCTCGACTGTTCCCAGCACAGATACGCAGTATTTT.

V gene TRBV6-4 combines with J gene TRBJ2-1; 9 nucleotides align to TRBD2. V gave up 0 bases and J gave up 4 bases; unmatched junction bases: 4. This CDR3 comprises 16 residues. Germline V gene data show CDR1 as MRHNA and CDR2 as SNTAGT. The DNA of the CDR3 is TGTGCCAGCAGTGACTCCCCTAGCGGGGTATACAATGAGCAGTTCTTC. Translation: CASSDSPSGVYNEQFF.

The genes are TRBV7-8 and TRBJ2-7, with 11 bases that match TRBD2. Germline CDR1 SGHVS, CDR2 FQNEAQ. V dropped 5 bases and J dropped 7; count of bases not matched to a gene: 10. The CDR3 runs to 15 residues. DNA of the CDR3: TGTGCCAGCAGCCCTTCTAGCGGGGGGTTGCGGGAGCAGTACTTC. Translation: CASSPSSGGLREQYF.

The chain has TRBV5-1 and TRBJ1-4; the match to TRBD1 covers 7 bases. Per the germline V gene, CDR1 is SGHRS and CDR2 is YFSETQ. This CDR3 is built from 15 residues. V dropped 4 bases and J dropped 5; count of bases not matched to a gene: 8. CDR3: CASSLGDRRNEKLFF. The CDR3 nucleotides are TGCGCCAGCAGCCTAGGGGACAGAAGGAATGAAAAACTGTTTTTT.

V is TRBV18 and J is TRBJ1-1, with D unresolved. V lost 0 bases to trimming and J lost 6 bases, with 11 bases between them. In germline, CDR1 is KGHSH, CDR2 LQKENI. The CDR3 is 14 amino acids. The CDR3 loop is CASSPPSFQAEAFF. Written as DNA, the CDR3 is TGTGCCAGCTCACCACCGAGCTTCCAGGCTGAAGCTTTCTTT.